The rows below give T cell receptor beta chains drawn from one sample of a study of blood T cell repertoires in COVID-19. Clones were sequenced by immunoSEQ multiplex PCR, and TCRdb holds only the in-frame ones, with some missing. The table lists under 200,000 clones, roughly 86% of them singletons. Material: peripheral blood. The receptors here all came from a man in his 60s with COVID-19, enrolled during active disease. Each CDR3 is given without its conserved first and last residue.

TRBJ1-1	TRBV5-6	ASSLVGDRTEAF
TRBJ2-7	TRBV7-2	ASSLAGTSPLSYEQY
TRBJ1-4	TRBV7-2	ASSLAAGATGEKLF
TRBJ1-3	TRBV19	ASSLNRVTSGNTIY
TRBJ2-7	TRBV7-2	ASSRTETYEQY
TRBJ1-1	TRBV19	ASSDRGGTEAF
TRBJ2-7	TRBV6-2/TRBV6-3	ASSFRLAGRTDEQY
TRBJ1-4	TRBV7-2	ASSPTQGSQEKLF
TRBJ1-1	TRBV6-6	ASRVTALNTEAF
TRBJ2-2	TRBV4-3	ASSPLDYPAGELF
TRBJ1-5	TRBV11-2	ASSLGADPGQPQH
TRBJ1-5	TRBV3-1/TRBV3-2	ASSDRGGNQPQH
TRBJ2-1	TRBV7-3	ASSLGQGGSLSSYNEQF
TRBJ2-7	TRBV7-2	ASSLLRDKQYEQY
TRBJ1-5	TRBV5-3	ARSPGIQEGTGDCCRQPQH
TRBJ1-5	TRBV5-1	ASSLEGSSNQPQH
TRBJ2-2	TRBV9	ASSVSGGLNTGELF
TRBJ2-5	TRBV6-5	ASTRDRDLQETQY
TRBJ1-5	TRBV6-5	ASIDTRNQPQH
TRBJ2-1	TRBV18	ASSRLAGGNNEQF
TRBJ1-1	TRBV12-5	ASTTGPGTGLNTEAF
TRBJ1-5	TRBV6-1	ASSELGGAWQPQH
TRBJ1-2	TRBV16	ASSLRDRLTSNYGYT
TRBJ1-2	TRBV7-9	ASSLGGWQGDGYT
TRBJ2-2	TRBV7-2	ASSLLMSGELF
TRBJ2-4	TRBV7-3	ASSSGTNKNGIQY
TRBJ1-3	TRBV3-1/TRBV3-2	ASSQGDRVANTIY
TRBJ2-5	TRBV18	ASSPPGGSFQETQY
TRBJ2-2	TRBV6-5	ASSYTNTGELF
TRBJ2-5	TRBV2	ASSEAIRLAGKETQY
TRBJ1-5	TRBV4-2	ASSQEGGQGNQPQH
TRBJ2-3	TRBV19	ASRLGALFPDTQY
TRBJ1-2	TRBV11-2	ASSLTTGAQGAGYT
TRBJ2-1	TRBV4-2	ASSHKLAGSYNEQF
TRBJ2-1	TRBV7-9	ASSFTSPNEQF
TRBJ1-1	TRBV3-1/TRBV3-2	ASSSGQHTEAF
TRBJ2-3	TRBV19	ASSERAGDTQY
TRBJ2-3	TRBV3-1/TRBV3-2	ASSTQTSRRTDTQY
TRBJ2-5	TRBV11-1	ASSRTSGGAGETQY
TRBJ2-5	TRBV30	AWMAGESFQETQY
TRBJ1-1	TRBV9	ASSVTTDPREAF
TRBJ2-2	TRBV7-9	ASSFVPGLVPGELF
TRBJ1-1	TRBV18	ASSNMNTEAF
TRBJ2-1	TRBV7-9	ASSQFRGSWDNEQF